Listed here are 13 T cell receptor beta chains from one sample, sequenced in a study of T cell responses to AZD1222 COVID-19 vaccine. Produced via immunoSEQ multiplex PCR; TCRdb's table is partial and in-frame only. The sample shows about 170,000 clones, roughly 89% of them seen only once. Sequenced material: peripheral blood, taken 28 days after the second AZD1222 dose. The receptors were gathered from an adult who received the AZD1222 COVID-19 vaccine.

The V and J genes are TRBV10-3 and TRBJ2-1; D may be TRBD1 (5 bases). The CDR3 is made up of 15 amino acids. CDR1 is ENHRY and CDR2 is SYGVKD in the germline V gene. V shed 0 bases and J shed 2 bases, with 8 bases lying between them. Here the CDR3 reads CAISESGPTYNEQFF. The CDR3 DNA reads TGTGCCATCAGTGAGTCGGGGCCAACCTACAATGAGCAGTTCTTC.

This clone showed up just a few times. In DNA form, the CDR3 reads TGTGCCAGCAGTTACCAGTCAGCGGGGACTGAAGCTTTCTTT. It translates to CASSYQSAGTEAFF. The rearrangement uses TRBV6-5 and TRBJ1-1; D is unclear. V shed 2 bases and J shed 5 bases, with 12 bases lying between them. Germline lookup yields CDR1 MNHEY and CDR2 SVGAGI. The CDR3 is 14 amino acids.

The sample holds one count of this clone. Within the sample, other DNA sequences also encode this same CDR3. For the CDR3, the DNA is TGTGCCAGCAGCGTAGGTGGAAGCTCTGGAAACACCATATATTTT. It encodes CASSVGGSSGNTIYF. The chain couples TRBV9 to TRBJ1-3; D is uncertain. The germline V gene has CDR1 SGDLS and CDR2 YYNGEE. Trimming stripped 0 bases from V and 0 bases from J, with 7 bases between. This CDR3 comprises 15 residues.

This sequence joins TRBV5-1 and TRBJ2-7; perhaps TRBD1 as D (5 bases). The germline V gene has CDR1 SGHRS and CDR2 YFSETQ. This CDR3 region has 14 residues. The V gene lost 5 bases and the J gene lost 5 bases, with 17 bases spanning the gap. The CDR3 loop reads CASRGQTISDEQYF. DNA for the CDR3: TGCGCCAGCAGGGGGCAGACGATCTCGGACGAGCAGTACTTC.

The V call is TRBV7-2, the J call TRBJ1-4; no reliable D call. Germline assignment: CDR1 SGHTA and CDR2 FQGNSA. V was pared by 0 bases and J by 10 bases, with 15 bases between. The CDR3 is made up of 15 amino acids. The CDR3 bases are TGTGCCAGCAGCTTAGCTGCTATCCCTTGGGGAAAACTGTTTTTT. This sequence encodes CASSLAAIPWGKLFF.

The chain recombines TRBV9 with TRBJ1-4, with unresolved D. The germline V gene encodes CDR1 SGDLS and CDR2 YYNGEE. The CDR3 contains 15 residues. The V gene lost 3 bases and the J gene lost 5 bases, with 14 bases spanning the gap. CDR3 sequence: CASSATIAPNEKLFF. CDR3 bases: TGTGCCAGCAGCGCTACCATTGCACCGAATGAAAAACTGTTTTTT.

The V call is TRBV5-1, the J call TRBJ2-7; 9 positions agree with TRBD1. CDR1 is SGHRS, CDR2 YFSETQ, per germline. J lost 0 bases, V lost 8 bases, and 9 bases had no gene match. The CDR3 is made up of 15 amino acids. In DNA, the CDR3 is TGCGCCAGTTCGCCGGGGACAGGGAGCTCCTACGAGCAGTACTTC. Translating gives CASSPGTGSSYEQYF.

On this clone: The same CDR3 can be traced to other DNA sequences in this sample. The chain couples TRBV19 to TRBJ2-7, with D perhaps TRBD1 (5 bases). Germline V gene data show CDR1 as LNHDA and CDR2 as SQIVND (reference sequence). Trimming cost V 1 base and J 3 bases, with 7 bases left between them. This CDR3 contains 13 residues. The CDR3 is CASSIGGGYEQYF. The CDR3, as DNA: TGTGCCAGTAGTATAGGGGGCGGCTACGAGCAGTACTTC.

The chain is built from TRBV19 and TRBJ2-7; no definite D call. The germline CDR1 and CDR2 sequences are LNHDA and SQIVND (reference sequence). The CDR3 contains 13 residues. V was cut by 3 bases and J by 5 bases, with 11 bases left in between. DNA of the CDR3: TGTGCCAGTAGTATCGGCAGGCTTAACGAGCAGTACTTC. Its protein is CASSIGRLNEQYF.

This chain links TRBV25-1 with TRBJ2-7; a possible D gene is TRBD2 (5 bases). V lost 6 bases and J 5 bases, leaving 14 bases between the germline ends. The germline CDR1 and CDR2 sequences are MGHDK and SYGVNS. The length of the CDR3 is 13 residues. CDR3 loop: CASSPVRAHEQYF. CDR3 nucleotide sequence: TGTGCCAGCAGCCCAGTGCGGGCCCACGAGCAGTACTTC.

The chain carries TRBV6-1 and TRBJ1-5; TRBD1 matches 7 bases. V was pared by 2 bases and J by 1 base, with 5 bases of the junction left unmatched. CDR3 length: 16 amino acids. The germline V gene has CDR1 MNHNS and CDR2 SASEGT. The CDR3 sequence is CASSELGQISNQPQHF. For the CDR3, the DNA is TGTGCCAGCAGTGAACTGGGACAGATAAGCAATCAGCCCCAGCATTTT.

The V and J genes are TRBV19 and TRBJ1-2; 8 nucleotides align to TRBD1. Per the germline V gene, CDR1 is LNHDA and CDR2 is SQIVND (reference sequence). The CDR3 length is 12 residues. The J segment lost 4 bases and the V segment lost 6 bases, leaving 1 base of the junction unmatched. As DNA, the CDR3 is TGTGCCAGTAGCGACAGGGGCTATGGCTACACCTTC. Translating gives CASSDRGYGYTF.

CDR3 nucleotides: TGTGCCAGTAAGGTGGGCGAACAGAGCGGCTATGGCTACACCTTC. It specifies CASKVGEQSGYGYTF. The chain combines TRBV19 with TRBJ1-2; D gene ambiguous. V lost 7 bases and J 4 bases, leaving 19 bases between the germline ends. The CDR3 extends over 15 amino acids. The germline gives CDR1 LNHDA, CDR2 SQIVND (reference sequence).